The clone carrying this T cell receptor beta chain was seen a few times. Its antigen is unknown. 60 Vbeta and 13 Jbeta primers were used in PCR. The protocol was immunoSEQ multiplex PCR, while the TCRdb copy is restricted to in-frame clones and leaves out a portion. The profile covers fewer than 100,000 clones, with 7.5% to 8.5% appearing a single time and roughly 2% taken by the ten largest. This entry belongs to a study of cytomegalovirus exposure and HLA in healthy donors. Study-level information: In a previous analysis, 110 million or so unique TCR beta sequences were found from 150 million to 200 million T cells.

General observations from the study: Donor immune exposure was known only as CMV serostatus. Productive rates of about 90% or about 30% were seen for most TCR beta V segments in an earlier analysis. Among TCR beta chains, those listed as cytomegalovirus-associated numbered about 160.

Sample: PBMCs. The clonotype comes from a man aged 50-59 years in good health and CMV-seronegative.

CDR3 sequence reads: CASSFASGVSYNEQFF. In DNA form, the CDR3 reads TGCGCCAGCAGCTTTGCGTCCGGGGTATCCTACAATGAGCAGTTCTTC. V is TRBV5-1 and J is TRBJ2-1; D may be TRBD2 (5 bases). V shed 2 bases and J shed 1 base, with 13 bases lying between them. Germline V gene lookup returns CDR1 SGHRS and CDR2 YFSETQ. The CDR3 spans 16 residues. Complete variable domain (other parts from reference TRBV5-1 and TRBJ2-1): KAGVTQTPRYLIKTRGQQVTLSCSPISGHRSVSWYQQTPGQGLQFLFEYFSETQRNKGNFPGRFSGRQFSNSRSEMNVSTLELGDSALYLCASSFASGVSYNEQFFGPGTRLTVL.